One sample yielded the 12 T cell receptor beta chains listed below, sequenced in a study of T cell responses to AZD1222 COVID-19 vaccine. The data were produced by immunoSEQ multiplex PCR, yet TCRdb's version contains in-frame clones alone and is incomplete. The repertoire holds about 130,000 clones, with 80% to 95% as singletons. The sample in question was peripheral blood, obtained 28 days after the second AZD1222 dose. Source of these receptors: an adult who received the AZD1222 COVID-19 vaccine.

The chain carries TRBV11-3 and TRBJ1-6; TRBD1 might be the D (5 bases). V was pared by 3 bases and J by 12 bases, with 12 bases between. CDR1 is SGHNT and CDR2 is YENEEA in the germline V gene. CDR3 length: 13 residues. The chain's CDR3 is CASSLGDAEPLHF. The CDR3 nucleotides are TGTGCCAGCAGCTTGGGGGACGCTGAACCCCTCCACTTT.

In its sample, this clone was seen a few times. The V call is TRBV15, the J call TRBJ1-4; 10 nucleotides agree with TRBD1. Per the germline V gene, CDR1 is LNHNV and CDR2 is YYDKDF (reference sequence). CDR3 length: 16 residues. V lost 0 bases and J lost 7; bases outside the gene matches: 5. Written as DNA, the CDR3 is TGTGCCACCAGCAGAGATCGGGACAGGGGAAGTGAAAAACTGTTTTTT. It translates to CATSRDRDRGSEKLFF. The full variable domain, completed using reference TRBV15 and TRBJ1-4, is DAMVIQNPRYQVTQFGKPVTLSCSQTLNHNVMYWYQQKSSQAPKLLFHYYDKDFNNEADTPDNFQSRRPNTSFCFLDIRSPGLGDTAMYLCATSRDRDRGSEKLFFGSGTQLSVL.

This rearrangement joins TRBV11-2 to TRBJ2-3, with 8 bases aligning to TRBD1. The V gene end was trimmed by 4 bases and the J gene end by 9 bases; junction bases not matched to a gene: 12. Germline CDR1 is SGHAT and CDR2 is FQNNGV. The CDR3 loop spans 15 amino acids. CDR3 in DNA: TGTGCCAGCAGCTCTAGGGGGCAGGGGGCCCGCACGCAGTATTTT. Its protein is CASSSRGQGARTQYF.

This rearrangement joins TRBV7-3 to TRBJ2-1, with D maybe TRBD2 (6 bases). V was cut by 2 bases and J by 9 bases, with 11 bases left in between. The CDR3 is 13 residues long. CDR1 is SGHTA and CDR2 is FQGTGA in the germline V gene. The CDR3 coding sequence is TGTGCCAGCAGCTTATGGGGAGGTGGTGAGCAGTTCTTC. Protein product: CASSLWGGGEQFF.

This clone appeared a few times. The chain employs TRBV6-2 or TRBV6-3 and TRBJ1-6, with a tentative D call TRBD1 (6 bases). The CDR3 runs to 13 residues. Germline-derived CDR1 and CDR2 are MNHEY and SVGEGT. Between the trimmed V and J ends, which lost 6 bases and 9 bases, there was a span of 12 bases. Here the CDR3 DNA reads TGTGCCAGCAGCAGGACAGAGGGTTCACCCCTCCACTTT. Its protein is CASSRTEGSPLHF.

The chain uses TRBV6-5 and TRBJ1-5; weak D call: TRBD1 (6 bases). Trimming shortened V by 6 bases and J by 7 bases, and 13 bases separated the two germline ends. The CDR3 is 13 residues long. Germline CDR1 reads MNHEY; CDR2 reads SVGAGI. CDR3 nucleotide sequence: TGTGCCAGCAGGGCAGGGCAGGGGCAGCCCCAGCATTTT. This gives the protein CASRAGQGQPQHF.

Comments on this clone: A read error may account for a junction end that differs from germline. The CDR3 sequence is CASSPDGTGAFF. The CDR3 DNA follows: TGTGCCAGCAGCCCAGATGGGACTGGAGCTTTCTTT. The chain has TRBV7-2 and TRBJ1-1, with D tentatively TRBD1 (5 bases). The CDR3 covers 12 residues. The germline CDR1 and CDR2 sequences are SGHTA and FQGNSA.

The genes are TRBV30 and TRBJ2-7, with D maybe TRBD1 (5 bases). The CDR3 covers 11 residues. Trimming pared 7 bases from V and 4 bases from J, leaving 11 bases between. CDR1 and CDR2 (germline): GTSNPN, SVGIG (reference sequence). This CDR3 reads CASLGVYEQYF. DNA of the CDR3: TGTGCCTCGCTAGGGGTTTACGAGCAGTACTTC. Full variable domain (rest looked up from reference TRBV30 and TRBJ2-7): SQTIHQWPATLVQPVGSPLSLECTVEGTSNPNLYWYRQAAGRGLQLLFYSVGIGQISSEVPQNLSASRPQDRQFILSSKKLLLSDSGFYLCASLGVYEQYFGPGTRLTVT.

The chain links TRBV6-5 to TRBJ2-1; D ambiguous. V lost 6 bases to trimming and J lost 6 bases, with 6 bases between them. The germline CDR1 and CDR2 sequences are MNHEY and SVGAGI. This CDR3 spans 11 amino acids. Here the CDR3 DNA reads TGTGCCAGCAGGGGTGTCAATGAGCAGTTCTTC. Translation gives CASRGVNEQFF.

The chain combines TRBV11-2 with TRBJ2-1; D gene ambiguous. The CDR3 has 17 residues. Trimming left V 1 base short and J 0 bases short, with 13 bases between. Germline V gene data show CDR1 as SGHAT and CDR2 as FQNNGV. CDR3 amino acids: CASSLVFVMSSYNEQFF. CDR3 sequence (DNA): TGTGCCAGCAGCTTAGTTTTTGTTATGAGCTCCTACAATGAGCAGTTCTTC.

The chain carries TRBV7-9 and TRBJ1-1, with 10 bases that match TRBD1. CDR3 size: 15 residues. The germline gives CDR1 SEHNR, CDR2 FQNEAQ (reference sequence). After removal of 6 bases from V and 5 bases from J, the junction contained 9 bases not matched to a gene. The CDR3 DNA reads as TGTGCCAGCAGACAAACCGGGACAGGGGATACTGAAGCTTTCTTT. It is translated as CASRQTGTGDTEAFF.

The rearrangement links TRBV28 to TRBJ2-7, with D possibly being TRBD1 or TRBD2 (5 bases each). The ends were cut back, 7 bases at V and 9 bases at J, with 25 bases in the middle. This CDR3 is 15 amino acids long. The germline V gene has CDR1 MDHEN and CDR2 SYDVKM. This CDR3 reads CASTHPPGTGVGQYF. CDR3 coding DNA: TGTGCCAGCACCCACCCCCCCGGGACCGGGGTCGGGCAGTACTTC.